The clone carrying this T cell receptor (beta chain) was detected a few times. TCRdb re-derived calls from the 5' RACE reads in MiXCR, one entry per CDR3 protein. This sample has 300,000 to 350,000 distinct CDR3 sequences, with roughly an eighth found just once. These data originate in a study of T-cell memory formation after mild COVID-19. The J segment lost 5 bases and the V segment lost 4 bases, leaving 5 bases of the junction unmatched. Germline V gene lookup returns CDR1 SGHNT and CDR2 YENEEA. This CDR3 is built from 16 residues. V and J are TRBV11-3 and TRBJ2-3; 14 bases fit TRBD2. The TCR sequence derives from a man younger than 35 who had mild COVID-19 (a few samples of this study predate the infection). Cell type and time point are not known. Sample: PBMCs or a T cell subset sorted from them (not recorded which). CDR3 loop: CASSSGTSGGQDTQYF. The CDR3 nucleotides are TGTGCCAGCAGCTCAGGGACTAGCGGGGGACAAGATACGCAGTATTTT.